A single sample is the source of the 12 T cell receptor beta chains below, sequenced in a study of cytomegalovirus exposure and HLA in healthy donors. The primer mix had 60 Vbeta and 13 Jbeta primers. Sequencing was performed with immunoSEQ multiplex PCR; in TCRdb, only in-frame clones are kept and a portion is missing. Seen here are approximately 180,000 clones, about 88% observed once, and the top ten hold under 2%. The sample consisted of PBMCs. These receptor sequences come from a woman between 18 and 30 years old in good health and CMV-seronegative.

The chain is built from TRBV28 and TRBJ1-5; D is perhaps TRBD1 (5 bases). The CDR3 has 16 residues. V lost 2 bases and J 0 bases, leaving 11 bases between the germline ends. The V gene's germline CDR1 is MDHEN and CDR2 SYDVKM. The CDR3 DNA reads as TGTGCCAGCAGTTTAATCTCTCAGGGTAGCAATCAGCCCCAGCATTTT. It encodes CASSLISQGSNQPQHF.

J is TRBJ1-1 and V is TRBV7-8; D not resolved. V lost 5 bases and J lost 1, with 8 bases in between. The germline V gene encodes CDR1 SGHVS and CDR2 FQNEAQ. CDR3 length: 13 amino acids. CDR3 nucleotides: TGTGCCAGCAGCCAAACACCGAACACTGAAGCTTTCTTT. Its protein product is CASSQTPNTEAFF.

This chain uses TRBV7-9 with TRBJ2-5; the D gene is possibly TRBD2 (5 bases). V was shortened by 4 bases and J by 4 bases, with 10 bases between the two germline ends. Germline values: CDR1 SEHNR, CDR2 FQNEAQ (reference sequence). The CDR3 runs 13 residues. As DNA, the CDR3 is TGTGCCAGCAGCTGGGGTGGGAGAGAGACCCAGTACTTC. Amino acid sequence: CASSWGGRETQYF.

This clone was picked up one time. J is TRBJ1-1 and V is TRBV4-1; D is unclear. Deletions cut 0 bases from V and 5 bases from J, with 19 bases between. Germline V gene sequence: CDR1 MGHRA, CDR2 YSYEKL. The CDR3 sequence is 17 residues long. This CDR3 is CASSQDQWEGMVTEAFF. The CDR3 DNA is TGCGCCAGCAGCCAAGATCAGTGGGAGGGTATGGTGACTGAAGCTTTCTTT.

The CDR3 DNA follows: TGTGCCAGCAGTGACGGCAAACAGGGAGACACCGGGGAGCTGTTTTTT. This encodes CASSDGKQGDTGELFF. V usage is TRBV6-4 and J usage is TRBJ2-2, with D possibly TRBD1 on 6 matching bases. The V and J ends lost 2 bases and 3 bases respectively, with 13 bases between them. The CDR3 is made up of 16 amino acids. Germline CDR1 is MRHNA and CDR2 is SNTAGT.

The J gene is TRBJ1-2, the V gene TRBV7-2; no clear D. Trimming removed 3 bases from V and 3 bases from J, with 11 bases in between. Germline CDR1 is SGHTA and CDR2 is FQGNSA. The CDR3 covers 14 residues. This chain's CDR3 is CASSFVRSDYGYTF. The CDR3 nucleotides read TGTGCCAGCAGCTTTGTGAGGAGTGACTATGGCTACACCTTC.

The chain carries TRBV18 and TRBJ1-5; unclear D gene. The germline V gene has CDR1 KGHSH and CDR2 LQKENI. Trimming removed 1 base at V and 7 bases at J, with 11 bases between. The CDR3 covers 14 residues. This chain's CDR3 is CASSPREGGQPQHF. Written as DNA, the CDR3 is TGTGCCAGCTCACCACGGGAGGGAGGACAGCCCCAGCATTTT.

The chain uses TRBV7-2 and TRBJ1-2; 7 bases agree with TRBD1. Germline trimming cut 5 bases from V and 3 bases from J; bases unmatched to any gene: 6. Germline CDR1 SGHTA, CDR2 FQGNSA. This CDR3 comprises 14 residues. The CDR3 is CASSPQGIDYGYTF. CDR3 DNA sequence: TGTGCCAGCAGCCCACAGGGGATCGACTATGGCTACACCTTC. Full variable domain (rest looked up from reference TRBV7-2 and TRBJ1-2): GAGVSQSPSNKVTEKGKDVELRCDPISGHTALYWYRQSLGQGLEFLIYFQGNSAPDKSGLPSDRFSAERTGGSVSTLTIQRTQQEDSAVYLCASSPQGIDYGYTFGSGTRLTVV.

The rearrangement uses TRBV9 and TRBJ2-3; maybe TRBD2 (5 bases). CDR3 length: 14 amino acids. The V gene lost 0 bases and the J gene lost 4 bases, with 9 bases spanning the gap. The germline gives CDR1 SGDLS, CDR2 YYNGEE. CDR3 sequence: CASSVGTAADTQYF. CDR3 bases: TGTGCCAGCAGCGTAGGTACAGCGGCAGATACGCAGTATTTT.

This clone has only a few counts. The V call is TRBV5-1, the J call TRBJ2-5, with D possibly being TRBD1 (5 bases). Germline lookup yields CDR1 SGHRS and CDR2 YFSETQ. Trimming took 0 bases from V and 5 from J, leaving 11 bases between them. This CDR3 contains 14 residues. The CDR3 reads CASSLGSGPETQYF. The CDR3 nucleotides read TGCGCCAGCAGCTTGGGATCAGGGCCCGAGACCCAGTACTTC.

The rearrangement links TRBV4-1 to TRBJ2-3; the D is unclear. CDR1 and CDR2 from the germline V gene are MGHRA and YSYEKL. The V gene lost 1 base and the J gene lost 5 bases, with 10 bases spanning the gap. There are 14 residues in the CDR3. The CDR3 region is CASSQGVAGDTQYF. CDR3 DNA sequence: TGCGCCAGCAGCCAAGGGGTGGCAGGAGATACGCAGTATTTT.

About this clone itself: This sample includes further DNA sequences coding for the same CDR3. CDR3 nucleotides: TGCGCCAGCAGCTTGGGCGACAGGGGGAATCAGCCCCAGCATTTT. Translating it yields CASSLGDRGNQPQHF. V is TRBV5-1 and J is TRBJ1-5; 9 nucleotides line up with TRBD1. From germline, CDR1 is SGHRS and CDR2 YFSETQ. After removal of 0 bases from V and 4 bases from J, the junction contained 2 bases not matched to a gene. The CDR3 covers 15 residues.